A single sample is the source of the 19 T cell receptor beta chains below, sequenced in a study of neurological immune-mediated disorders. TCRdb itself ran the 5' RACE reads through MiXCR, one entry per CDR3 protein. The data hold tens of thousands of distinct CDR3 sequences, with approximately 13% observed a single time. Time point noted: longitudinal time-point 2. The specimen sequenced was PBMCs. The receptors stem from a female donor with HTLV-1-associated myelopathy (HAM/TSP).

This clonotype was observed many times. The V call is TRBV24-1, the J call TRBJ2-1; tentative D call: TRBD1 (6 bases). This CDR3 comprises 13 residues. CDR1 KGHDR and CDR2 SFDVKD come from the germline V gene. The V gene lost 8 bases and the J gene lost 1 base, with 8 bases spanning the gap. The CDR3 DNA follows: TGTGCCACCACCGACAGGTCCTACAATGAGCAGTTCTTC. Translating gives CATTDRSYNEQFF.

The chain has TRBV5-1 and TRBJ2-5, with D perhaps matching TRBD1 (6 bases). The CDR3 has 14 residues. Trimming left V 4 bases short and J 1 base short, with 11 bases between. The V gene's germline CDR1 is SGHRS and CDR2 YFSETQ. This CDR3 reads CASSPGQPQETQYF. As DNA, the CDR3 is TGCGCCAGCAGCCCGGGACAACCCCAAGAGACCCAGTACTTC.

This clonotype occurred many times. The chain links TRBV3-1 to TRBJ2-7; 10 bases are a match to TRBD2. This CDR3 is 15 amino acids long. Germline loops: CDR1 LGHDT, CDR2 YNNKEL (reference sequence). The J segment lost 0 bases and the V segment lost 4 bases, leaving 3 bases of the junction unmatched. CDR3 amino acids: CASSPTSGDSYEQYF. The CDR3 bases are TGTGCCAGCAGCCCAACTAGCGGGGACTCCTACGAGCAGTACTTC.

This clonotype occurred many times. This chain uses TRBV20-1 with TRBJ1-1; no definite D call. The ends were cut back, 5 bases at V and 7 bases at J, with 17 bases in the middle. Germline V gene sequence: CDR1 DFQATT, CDR2 SNEGSKA (reference sequence). The CDR3 contains 13 residues. The CDR3 DNA reads TGCAGTGCTGTTCGTCCTGGATTTAATGAAGCTTTCTTT. Translation: CSAVRPGFNEAFF.

Details on this clonotype: Since a much larger clone is just one base distant, this may be a read error. The chain combines TRBV7-9 with TRBJ2-4; D is possibly TRBD1 or TRBD2 (6 bases each). The CDR3 loop spans 15 amino acids. Germline values: CDR1 SEHNR, CDR2 FQNEAQ (reference sequence). The CDR3: CTSSVMGGWENIQYF. For the CDR3, the DNA is TGTACCAGCAGCGTTATGGGGGGCTGGGAGAACATTCAGTACTTC. Together with reference TRBV7-9 and TRBJ2-4, the CDR3 gives the full variable domain: DTGVSQNPRHKITKRGQNVTFRCDPISEHNRLYWYRQTLGQGPEFLTYFQNEAQLEKSRLLSDRFSAERPKGSFSTLEIQRTEQGDSAMYLCTSSVMGGWENIQYFGAGTRLSVL.

There are many counts of this clonotype. This chain joins TRBV27 and TRBJ1-1; D is unresolved. The CDR3 consists of 13 residues. Trimming removed 2 bases from V and 1 base from J, with 5 bases in between. CDR1 and CDR2 (germline): MNHEY, SMNVEV (reference sequence). The chain's CDR3 is CASSLAGNTEAFF. In DNA, the CDR3 is TGTGCCAGCAGTTTAGCCGGGAACACTGAAGCTTTCTTT.

This clonotype was observed a handful of times. This may be a read error: a much more frequent sequence differs by one nucleotide. The chain couples TRBV15 to TRBJ1-5, with 8 bases lining up with TRBD1. V shed 5 bases, J shed 9 bases, and the junction held 9 bases outside the gene matches. The germline V gene encodes CDR1 LNHNV and CDR2 YYDKDF (reference sequence). The CDR3 extends over 14 amino acids. CDR3 nucleotides: TGTGCCACCAGCGGCCGGACAGGGACTCTGCCCCAGCATTTT. It yields the protein CATSGRTGTLPQHF. Full variable domain (rest looked up from reference TRBV15 and TRBJ1-5): DAMVIQNPRYQVTQFGKPVTLSCSQTLNHNVMYWYQQKSSQAPKLLFHYYDKDFNNEADTPDNFQSRRPNTSFCFLDIRSPGLGDTAMYLCATSGRTGTLPQHFGDGTRLSIL.

This clonotype was counted at least ten times. The CDR3 DNA sequence: TGTGCCAGCAGCCGAGGGGCAACTAGTTCGAATGAGCAGTTCTTC. Translating gives CASSRGATSSNEQFF. The chain links TRBV7-2 to TRBJ2-1; either TRBD1 or TRBD2 may supply D (5 bases each). Germline V CDR1 and CDR2: SGHTA, FQGNSA. V lost 5 bases, J lost 7 bases, and 18 bases lay in between. This CDR3 comprises 15 residues.

Concerning this clonotype itself: Here the CDR3 omits its conserved ending phenylalanine or tryptophan, so a read error is the likely source. The chain links TRBV7-9 to TRBJ2-3; D uncertain. The DNA end favors TRBJ1-5, so the J call may be wrong. There are 14 residues in the CDR3. Germline CDR1 reads SEHNR; CDR2 reads FQNEAQ (reference sequence). The CDR3 DNA reads as TGTGCCAGCAGCTTCCCCGGAATCACAGATACGCAGCATTTG. Protein sequence: CASSFPGITDTQHL.

At least ten counts were recorded for this clonotype. The V and J genes are TRBV27 and TRBJ2-1, with D tentatively TRBD1 or TRBD2 (6 bases each). Trimming shortened V by 1 base and J by 9 bases, and 16 bases separated the two germline ends. Germline V gene data show CDR1 as MNHEY and CDR2 as SMNVEV (reference sequence). The CDR3 is 15 amino acids. The DNA for the CDR3 is TGTGCCAGCAGTTTATTCGGGGGCCGGATGGTTGAGCAGTTCTTC. Translated: CASSLFGGRMVEQFF.

This clonotype appeared many times. The rearrangement joins TRBV7-2 to TRBJ2-7; D is unresolved. The CDR3 is made up of 12 amino acids. The germline CDR1 and CDR2 sequences are SGHTA and FQGNSA. Trimming took 4 bases from V and 2 from J, leaving 6 bases between them. The CDR3 nucleotides are TGTGCCAGCAGCTCAACCCCCTACGAGCAGTACTTC. The encoded protein is CASSSTPYEQYF.

In the case of this clonotype: Compared with germline, one end of the junction differs, possibly owing to a read error. The gene calls are TRBV10-3 and TRBJ2-3; D might be TRBD1 (6 bases). There are 13 residues in the CDR3. Germline CDR1 reads ENHRY; CDR2 reads SYGVKD. CDR3 bases: TGTGCCATCAGTGCTCAACGGACAGATATGCAGTATTTT. Residues: CAISAQRTDMQYF.

This clonotype showed up many times. This chain's CDR3 is CASSSSSGNEQFF. The CDR3 DNA reads TGTGCCAGCAGCTCTTCATCGGGGAATGAGCAGTTCTTC. The rearrangement links TRBV7-2 to TRBJ2-1; D might be TRBD2 (5 bases). CDR1 SGHTA and CDR2 FQGNSA come from the germline V gene. V gave up 4 bases and J gave up 7 bases, with 11 bases separating them. The CDR3 loop spans 13 amino acids.

This clonotype was seen a handful of times. The CDR3 sequence: CASSFTGGTGELFF. The CDR3 DNA reads as TGTGCCAGCAGCTTTACAGGGGGCACCGGGGAGCTGTTTTTT. V gene TRBV11-2 combines with J gene TRBJ2-2; 8 bases align to TRBD1. Losses at the gene ends were 3 bases for V and 4 bases for J; bases not matched to a gene: 1. The CDR3 loop spans 14 amino acids. The germline V gene encodes CDR1 SGHAT and CDR2 FQNNGV. The full variable domain, rest sourced from reference TRBV11-2 and TRBJ2-2, is EAGVAQSPRYKIIEKRQSVAFWCNPISGHATLYWYQQILGQGPKLLIQFQNNGVVDDSQLPKDRFSAERLKGVDSTLKIQPAKLEDSAVYLCASSFTGGTGELFFGEGSRLTVL.

This clonotype was counted many times. The chain couples TRBV27 to TRBJ2-1; D may be TRBD2 (5 bases). Trimming removed 1 base from V and 7 bases from J, with 11 bases in between. Germline values: CDR1 MNHEY, CDR2 SMNVEV (reference sequence). The CDR3 has 14 amino acids. The CDR3 here is CASSLFTGENEQFF. In nucleotides, the CDR3 is TGTGCCAGCAGTTTATTTACCGGGGAGAATGAGCAGTTCTTC.

The chain recombines TRBV10-2 with TRBJ1-1; the D is unclear. Looked up from germline, CDR1 is WSHSY and CDR2 is SAAADI. Trimming left V 6 bases short and J 3 bases short, with 14 bases between. This CDR3 has 14 residues. The CDR3 is CASRRTEEDTEAFF. The CDR3 coding sequence is TGCGCCAGCAGACGGACGGAGGAAGACACTGAAGCTTTCTTT.

J is TRBJ2-1 and V is TRBV11-3; D gene unclear. The CDR3 consists of 14 residues. Between the trimmed V and J ends, which lost 5 bases and 3 bases, there was a span of 11 bases. Per germline, CDR1 SGHNT and CDR2 YENEEA. CDR3 DNA sequence: TGTGCCAGCAGCCTGGACGGTTACTACAATGAGCAGTTCTTC. Its protein product is CASSLDGYYNEQFF.

At least ten counts were recorded for this clonotype. The genes are TRBV28 and TRBJ2-5; TRBD1 agrees at 11 bases. The germline gives CDR1 MDHEN, CDR2 SYDVKM. The CDR3 loop spans 18 amino acids. Germline trimming cut 3 bases from V and 3 bases from J; bases unmatched to any gene: 12. CDR3 amino acids: CASSLAPLGTGGKETQYF. For the CDR3, the DNA is TGTGCCAGCAGTTTGGCCCCCCTCGGGACAGGGGGGAAAGAGACCCAGTACTTC.

This clonotype was detected once. Written as DNA, the CDR3 is TGTGCTAGTGGTTTGGTACACCCAGGGTATCAAAACATTCAGTACTTC. Residues: CASGLVHPGYQNIQYF. V gene TRBV12-5 combines with J gene TRBJ2-4; D is possibly TRBD1 (5 bases). The V gene lost 0 bases and the J gene lost 5 bases, with 14 bases spanning the gap. From germline, CDR1 is LGHNT and CDR2 FRNRAP. CDR3 length: 16 amino acids.